This T cell receptor beta chain was sequenced during a study of T cell responses to AZD1222 COVID-19 vaccine. The repertoire was sequenced with immunoSEQ multiplex PCR; TCRdb's copy has only in-frame clones and lacks some. This sample has 150,000 to 200,000 clones; 88% occur once, and the top ten carry roughly 26%. The clonotype comes from an adult who received the AZD1222 COVID-19 vaccine. The specimen comprised peripheral blood, sampled 28 days after the second AZD1222 dose.

This CDR3 reads CASSTGHPKGVDTQYF. The CDR3 DNA reads as TGTGCCAGCAGCACGGGACACCCTAAAGGGGTAGATACGCAGTATTTT. The chain has TRBV7-9 and TRBJ2-3; possibly TRBD1 for D (6 bases). Germline lookup yields CDR1 SEHNR and CDR2 FQNEAQ (reference sequence). Trimming removed 5 bases at V and 5 bases at J, with 20 bases between. This CDR3 region has 16 residues.